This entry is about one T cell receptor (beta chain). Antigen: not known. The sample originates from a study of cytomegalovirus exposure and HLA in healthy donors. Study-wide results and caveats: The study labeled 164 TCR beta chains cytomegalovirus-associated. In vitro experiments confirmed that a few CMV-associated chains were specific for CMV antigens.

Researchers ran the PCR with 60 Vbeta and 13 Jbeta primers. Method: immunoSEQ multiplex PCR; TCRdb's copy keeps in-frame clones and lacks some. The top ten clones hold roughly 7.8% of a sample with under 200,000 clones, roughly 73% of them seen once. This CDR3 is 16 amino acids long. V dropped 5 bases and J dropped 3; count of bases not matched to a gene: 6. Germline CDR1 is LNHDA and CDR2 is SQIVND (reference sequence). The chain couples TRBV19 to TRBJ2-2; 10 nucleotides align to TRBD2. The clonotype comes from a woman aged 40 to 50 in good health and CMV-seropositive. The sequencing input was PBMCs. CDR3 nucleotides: TGTGCCAGTAGTCCATTAGCGGGAGGCGACACCGGGGAGCTGTTTTTT. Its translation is CASSPLAGGDTGELFF.